Each of the 18 T cell receptor beta chains below was sequenced from the same sample in a study of memory CD8 T cells in hepatitis C reinfection. Time point given: pre-reinfection, 55 to 20 weeks before reinfection detection. Sorted cells were sequenced directly ex vivo without any in vitro expansion. Profiling relied on immunoSEQ multiplex PCR, and the TCRdb table lists in-frame clones only, not all of them. The sample lists over 45,000 clones; over 85% were seen once. Sequences were obtained from naive CD8+ T cells sorted from blood. The receptors derive from a man younger than 35 with hepatitis C virus infection.

V is TRBV4-2 and J is TRBJ1-4; TRBD1 is a possible D gene (5 bases). V shed 1 base and J shed 5 bases, with 17 bases lying between them. The CDR3 runs 17 residues. Germline V CDR1 and CDR2: LGHNA, YNFKEQ. This CDR3 reads CASSQVTRTDRNEKLFF. The CDR3 DNA follows: TGTGCCAGCAGCCAAGTGACCCGAACAGACAGAAATGAAAAACTGTTTTTT.

The rearrangement joins TRBV7-2 to TRBJ1-5; D is unresolved. CDR3 size: 16 residues. The germline V gene encodes CDR1 SGHTA and CDR2 FQGNSA. V lost 1 base and J lost 2, with 12 bases in between. The CDR3 loop is CASSLVGEWGNQPQHF. In DNA, the CDR3 is TGTGCCAGCAGCTTAGTCGGGGAGTGGGGCAATCAGCCCCAGCATTTT. Filled out from reference TRBV7-2 and TRBJ1-5, the complete variable domain reads GAGVSQSPSNKVTEKGKDVELRCDPISGHTALYWYRQSLGQGLEFLIYFQGNSAPDKSGLPSDRFSAERTGGSVSTLTIQRTQQEDSAVYLCASSLVGEWGNQPQHFGDGTRLSIL.

The CDR3 DNA reads as TGTGCCAGCAGCGTAGGAGGGGGCGGTGGAAACACCATATATTTT. Its protein is CASSVGGGGGNTIYF. V gene TRBV9 combines with J gene TRBJ1-3; 7 nucleotides match TRBD1. This CDR3 is built from 15 residues. V dropped 0 bases and J dropped 3; count of bases not matched to a gene: 3. Germline V gene sequence: CDR1 SGDLS, CDR2 YYNGEE. Together with reference TRBV9 and TRBJ1-3, the CDR3 gives the full variable domain: DSGVTQTPKHLITATGQRVTLRCSPRSGDLSVYWYQQSLDQGLQFLIQYYNGEERAKGNILERFSAQQFPDLHSELNLSSLELGDSALYFCASSVGGGGGNTIYFGEGSWLTVV.

The chain has TRBV2 and TRBJ2-3, with 10 bases matching TRBD2. The CDR3 totals 18 residues. The J segment lost 2 bases and the V segment lost 7 bases, leaving 15 bases of the junction unmatched. Germline V CDR1 and CDR2: SNHLY, FYNNEI. The CDR3 reads CASKPSLAGAPYTDTQYF. DNA for the CDR3: TGTGCCAGCAAGCCAAGCCTAGCGGGGGCGCCCTACACAGATACGCAGTATTTT.

The V call is TRBV4-1, the J call TRBJ1-2, with 8 bases fitting TRBD1. The CDR3 extends over 15 amino acids. V lost 1 base to trimming and J lost 7 bases; unmatched junction nucleotides: 8. From germline, CDR1 is MGHRA and CDR2 YSYEKL. The chain's CDR3 is CASSQARRGPGGYTF. CDR3 DNA: TGCGCCAGCAGCCAAGCCCGCAGGGGGCCAGGTGGCTACACCTTC.

The rearrangement links TRBV5-1 to TRBJ2-3; the match to TRBD2 covers 8 bases. Per germline, CDR1 SGHRS and CDR2 YFSETQ. J gave up 4 bases and V 3 bases, and 7 bases lay outside the gene matches. This CDR3 has 15 residues. This CDR3 is CASSSGLAPADTQYF. CDR3 sequence (DNA): TGCGCCAGCAGCTCCGGACTAGCCCCAGCAGATACGCAGTATTTT. The full variable domain, completed using reference TRBV5-1 and TRBJ2-3, is KAGVTQTPRYLIKTRGQQVTLSCSPISGHRSVSWYQQTPGQGLQFLFEYFSETQRNKGNFPGRFSGRQFSNSRSEMNVSTLELGDSALYLCASSSGLAPADTQYFGPGTRLTVL.

This chain links TRBV11-2 with TRBJ2-1; D might be TRBD2 (6 bases). Germline V CDR1 and CDR2: SGHAT, FQNNGV. V was clipped by 0 bases and J by 5 bases, with 23 bases between them. This CDR3 region has 19 residues. The CDR3 DNA is TGTGCCAGCAGCTTAGATTTCTGGGAAGTCGGGAGTGAAGACAATGAGCAGTTCTTC. Amino acids: CASSLDFWEVGSEDNEQFF.

This sequence joins TRBV6-5 and TRBJ1-1, with 10 bases fitting TRBD1. The CDR3 runs to 15 residues. Germline-derived CDR1 and CDR2 are MNHEY and SVGAGI. Germline trimming cut 10 bases from V and 3 bases from J; bases unmatched to any gene: 11. The CDR3 DNA sequence: TGTGCCACGGGAACCCCTGGACAGGGGGACACTGAAGCTTTCTTT. Translating it yields CATGTPGQGDTEAFF.

The count of this clone is one. Lacking the conserved final phenylalanine or tryptophan, this CDR3 likely reflects a read error. The rearrangement links TRBV6-1 to TRBJ1-4, with D perhaps TRBD1 (6 bases). Germline V CDR1 and CDR2: MNHNS, SASEGT. The CDR3 has 12 residues. V lost 11 bases and J lost 5, with 12 bases in between. In DNA form, the CDR3 reads TGTGCCGCTGTCGGACAGAATGAAAAACTGTTTTTG. This encodes CAAVGQNEKLFL.

V is TRBV15 and J is TRBJ2-2, with D possibly matching TRBD2 (6 bases). The V gene's germline CDR1 is LNHNV and CDR2 YYDKDF (reference sequence). This CDR3 comprises 15 residues. The V end lost 5 bases, the J end lost 8 bases, and 18 bases lay between the germline ends. This CDR3 is CATSGRLDLGGELFF. Here the CDR3 DNA reads TGTGCCACCAGCGGCAGACTAGATCTAGGTGGGGAGCTGTTTTTT.

The V and J genes are TRBV11-2 and TRBJ2-1; unclear D gene. Germline values: CDR1 SGHAT, CDR2 FQNNGV. V gave up 4 bases and J gave up 4 bases, with 8 bases separating them. This CDR3 is built from 13 residues. The CDR3: CASSSPLYNEQFF. The CDR3 nucleotides read TGTGCCAGCAGCTCCCCCCTATACAATGAGCAGTTCTTC.

The V and J genes are TRBV5-1 and TRBJ2-3; the D gene is possibly TRBD1 (6 bases). CDR3 length: 15 amino acids. Germline V CDR1 and CDR2: SGHRS, YFSETQ. Deletions cut 3 bases from V and 0 bases from J, with 11 bases between. CDR3 protein: CASSYRGSSTDTQYF. CDR3 sequence (DNA): TGCGCCAGCAGCTATAGGGGGAGCAGCACAGATACGCAGTATTTT.

The V and J genes are TRBV19 and TRBJ2-2; possibly TRBD2 for D (6 bases). CDR3 length: 15 residues. From germline, CDR1 is LNHDA and CDR2 SQIVND (reference sequence). V was pared by 0 bases and J by 7 bases, with 12 bases between. As DNA, the CDR3 is TGTGCCAGTAGTATAGATGGGGGGAGACGCGGGGAGCTGTTTTTT. Its protein product is CASSIDGGRRGELFF.

This sequence joins TRBV21-1 and TRBJ1-4; no check of the table's D call, TRBD1, against the DNA was made. TRBV21-1 is a known pseudogene. The length of the CDR3 is 21 residues. The CDR3 DNA reads as TGTGCCAGCAGCAAATTTCATCTGGGACAGAGGATTTTTGCAACTAATGAAAAACTGTTTTTT. Its protein is CASSKFHLGQRIFATNEKLFF.

A word on this clone: An end of the junction does not agree with germline; a read error may underlie this. This sequence joins TRBV7-9 and TRBJ1-1, with TRBD1 as a possible D gene (6 bases). This CDR3 comprises 15 residues. The germline gives CDR1 SEHNR, CDR2 FQNEAQ (reference sequence). This CDR3 reads CASSLEGGRNAEAFF. The CDR3, as DNA: TGTGCCAGCAGCTTAGAGGGGGGGCGGAACGCTGAAGCTTTCTTT.

J is TRBJ2-1 and V is TRBV7-8, with a possible D match to TRBD1 (6 bases). Per germline, CDR1 SGHVS and CDR2 FQNEAQ. Trimming shortened V by 5 bases and J by 1 base, and 15 bases separated the two germline ends. The CDR3 totals 16 residues. The CDR3, as DNA: TGTGCCAGCAGCCCCCGGGGTGGGACATCCTACAATGAGCAGTTCTTC. As protein: CASSPRGGTSYNEQFF.

The chain carries TRBV27 and TRBJ1-5, with D hard to call. V lost 8 bases, J lost 3 bases, and 11 bases lay in between. Germline CDR1 reads MNHEY; CDR2 reads SMNVEV (reference sequence). The CDR3 runs to 13 residues. The CDR3 sequence is CASSAGPNQPQHF. In nucleotides, the CDR3 is TGTGCCAGCTCTGCTGGGCCCAATCAGCCCCAGCATTTT.

The chain recombines TRBV9 with TRBJ2-5; 8 bases are a match to TRBD1. J lost 3 bases, V lost 1 base, and 2 bases had no gene match. Germline V lookup: CDR1 SGDLS, CDR2 YYNGEE. The CDR3 has 14 amino acids. The CDR3 is CASSVSDREETQYF. CDR3 nucleotides: TGTGCCAGCAGCGTATCGGACAGGGAAGAGACCCAGTACTTC. The complete variable domain, with remaining parts taken from reference TRBV9 and TRBJ2-5, reads DSGVTQTPKHLITATGQRVTLRCSPRSGDLSVYWYQQSLDQGLQFLIQYYNGEERAKGNILERFSAQQFPDLHSELNLSSLELGDSALYFCASSVSDREETQYFGPGTRLLVL.